The present entry profiles one T cell receptor (beta chain) with its context. The target of this receptor is not known. No much larger clone exists at a distance of one base, and base qualities are not known. These data belong to a study of cytomegalovirus exposure and HLA in healthy donors (dated by TCRdb to the late 2010s). With regard to the full study: The 650 to 750 repertoires of the first cohort and the roughly 120 validation repertoires were produced on the same platform, according to a later analysis. The study aimed to test whether cataloging public T cell receptors could reveal signatures of past pathogen exposure. Along with the approximately 650-subject first cohort, a separate validation cohort of about 110 different subjects was used. The study combined high-throughput TCR immunosequencing, statistical association of individual TCRs with disease status, and machine learning to predict cytomegalovirus infection status. The investigation overall reported the following: Subsequent analysis determined that TCRs grouped into clusters in the first cohort also showed a tendency toward co-occurrence across the 130 or so validation repertoires, and approximately 94% of cluster scores exceeded 0. The authors suggested that the approach could potentially be extended to other disease states and immunological phenotypes. In vitro tests confirmed that a few of the cytomegalovirus-associated TCR beta chains recognize cytomegalovirus antigens. Across donors, most TCR sequences were observed very rarely, whereas some public TCRs were present in many individuals. The classifier was reported to diagnose cytomegalovirus status with high specificity and sensitivity in both the original and validation cohorts. All 120 repertoires were used to score co-occurrence in the validation cohort in a later analysis, because that analysis had no HLA typing for the cohort. The study gave a list of under 200 TCR beta chains associated with cytomegalovirus.

Preparation of the library involved the immunoSEQ multiplex PCR assay. Regarding the original processing steps: A statistical classification framework was developed to diagnose cytomegalovirus status using the catalog of TCR beta chain sequences. This immuneACCESS table, as held by TCRdb, lists in-frame sequences with V and J called but not all clones. Of the missing ones, under half trace to an unresolved V gene in checked studies; the others have no known cause. V and J calls and clone size are copied from that table; D and trimming were computed from the DNA. The sample table shows around 300,000 clones, and approximately 91% are seen once. The biggest ten clones account for about 0.96% of the sample. The donors were included in the validation cohort of 130 or so subjects, a group kept apart from the roughly 700-subject first cohort. The germline V and J ends show losses of 2 bases and 4 bases respectively, and no gene match explains 5 bases of the junction. Per the germline V gene (reference sequence), SEHNR is the CDR1 and FQNEAQ is the CDR2. There are 16 amino acids in the CDR3, from cysteine to phenylalanine inclusive. Only the CDR3 portion is preserved as DNA: 48 bases, with reading frame beginning at the first base.

The chain uses TRBV7-9 and TRBJ2-1, with 10 bases matching TRBD2. The sequence derives from a young man in good health and CMV-seronegative. Sequenced: PBMCs. The CDR3 loop reads CASSLTLLAGYNEQFF. The sequenced DNA: TGTGCCAGCAGCTTAACCTTACTAGCGGGGTACAATGAGCAGTTCTTC.